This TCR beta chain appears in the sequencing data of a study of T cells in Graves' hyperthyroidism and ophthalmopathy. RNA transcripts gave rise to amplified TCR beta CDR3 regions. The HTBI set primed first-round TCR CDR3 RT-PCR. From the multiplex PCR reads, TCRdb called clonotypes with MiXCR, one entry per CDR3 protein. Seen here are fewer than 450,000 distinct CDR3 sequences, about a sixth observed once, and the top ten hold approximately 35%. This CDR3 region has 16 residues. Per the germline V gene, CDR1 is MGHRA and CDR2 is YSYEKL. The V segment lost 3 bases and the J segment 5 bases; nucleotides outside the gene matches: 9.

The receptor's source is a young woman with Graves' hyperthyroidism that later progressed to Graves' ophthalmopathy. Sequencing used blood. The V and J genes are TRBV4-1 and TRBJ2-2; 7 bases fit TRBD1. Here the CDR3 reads CASSQGQAGGTGELFF. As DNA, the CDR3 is TGCGCCAGCAGCCAGGGTCAGGCAGGGGGTACCGGGGAGCTGTTTTTT.